The T cell receptor beta chain described here comes from a study of blood T cells in healthy people across ages. Looking at the study overall: There was about one barcoded beta molecule captured by template switching per two T cells.

Each sample gave at least 6.5 million isolated PBMCs. The authors ran a second PCR of about 6 to 11 cycles using a sample-barcoded 5' primer and a J-beta primer mix. One entry per CDR3 protein, called by TCRdb with MiXCR from the 5' RACE reads. This table has hundreds of thousands of distinct CDR3 sequences, under 45% appearing once. V was trimmed by 4 bases and J by 2 bases, leaving 8 bases between them. Germline V gives CDR1 SQVTM, CDR2 ANQGSEA. There are 12 residues in the CDR3. Sequenced material: blood. The receptor was derived from a man aged 55 to 70 in good health. The chain is built from TRBV29-1 and TRBJ2-5; D is uncertain. The CDR3 DNA follows: TGCAGCGTTGGAGTCAGACAAGAGACCCAGTACTTC. Translating gives CSVGVRQETQYF.